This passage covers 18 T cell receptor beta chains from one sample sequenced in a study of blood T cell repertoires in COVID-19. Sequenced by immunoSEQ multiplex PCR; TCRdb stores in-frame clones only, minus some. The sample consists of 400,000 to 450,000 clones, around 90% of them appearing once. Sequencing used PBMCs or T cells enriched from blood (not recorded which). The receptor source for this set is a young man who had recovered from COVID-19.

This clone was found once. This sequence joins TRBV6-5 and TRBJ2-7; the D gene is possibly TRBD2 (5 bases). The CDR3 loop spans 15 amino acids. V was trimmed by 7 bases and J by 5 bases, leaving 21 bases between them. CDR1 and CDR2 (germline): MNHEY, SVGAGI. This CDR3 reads CASTPARGNRHEQYF. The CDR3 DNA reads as TGTGCCAGCACTCCAGCTCGGGGTAATCGCCACGAGCAGTACTTC.

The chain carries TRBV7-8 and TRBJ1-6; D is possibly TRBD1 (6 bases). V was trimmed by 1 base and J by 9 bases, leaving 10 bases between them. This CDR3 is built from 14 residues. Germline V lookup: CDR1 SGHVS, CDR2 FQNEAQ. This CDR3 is CASSLGTQGSPLHF. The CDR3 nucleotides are TGTGCCAGCAGCTTAGGGACACAGGGTTCACCCCTCCACTTT.

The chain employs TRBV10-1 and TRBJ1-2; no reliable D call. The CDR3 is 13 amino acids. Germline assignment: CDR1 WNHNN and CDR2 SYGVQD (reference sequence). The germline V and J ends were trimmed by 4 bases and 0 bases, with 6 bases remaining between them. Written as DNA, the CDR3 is TGCGCCAGCAGTGGAACAGCTAACTATGGCTACACCTTC. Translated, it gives CASSGTANYGYTF.

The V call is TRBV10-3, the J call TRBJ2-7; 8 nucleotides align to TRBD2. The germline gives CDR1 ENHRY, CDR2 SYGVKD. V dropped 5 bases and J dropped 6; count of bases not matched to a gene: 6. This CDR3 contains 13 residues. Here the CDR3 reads CAISPGGVGEQYF. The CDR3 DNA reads TGTGCCATCAGTCCGGGGGGGGTTGGCGAGCAGTACTTC.

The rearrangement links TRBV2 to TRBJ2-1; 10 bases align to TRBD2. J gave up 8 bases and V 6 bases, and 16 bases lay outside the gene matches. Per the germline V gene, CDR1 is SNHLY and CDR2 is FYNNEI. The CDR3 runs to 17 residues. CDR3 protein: CASSVGGLAPRGDEQFF. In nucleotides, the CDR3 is TGTGCCAGCAGCGTAGGGGGACTAGCGCCGCGAGGCGATGAGCAGTTCTTC.

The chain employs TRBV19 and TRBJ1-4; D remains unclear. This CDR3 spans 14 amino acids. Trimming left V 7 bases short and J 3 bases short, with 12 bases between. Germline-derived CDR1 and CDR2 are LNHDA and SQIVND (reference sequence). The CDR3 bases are TGTGCCAGTACACTGGGAGGTGCTAATGAAAAACTGTTTTTT. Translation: CASTLGGANEKLFF.

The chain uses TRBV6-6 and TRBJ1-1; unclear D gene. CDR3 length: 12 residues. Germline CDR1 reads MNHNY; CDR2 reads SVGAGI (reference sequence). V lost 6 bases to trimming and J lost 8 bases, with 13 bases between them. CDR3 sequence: CASRPPRLEAFF. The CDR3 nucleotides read TGTGCCAGCAGACCCCCCCGACTGGAAGCTTTCTTT.

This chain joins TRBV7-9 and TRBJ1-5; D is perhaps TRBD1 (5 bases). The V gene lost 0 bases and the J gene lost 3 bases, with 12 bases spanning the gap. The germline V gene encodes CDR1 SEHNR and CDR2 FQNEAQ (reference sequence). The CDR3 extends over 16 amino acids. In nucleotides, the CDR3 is TGTGCCAGCAGCTTAGCAGGGCGGGGGTTCAATCAGCCCCAGCATTTT. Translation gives CASSLAGRGFNQPQHF.

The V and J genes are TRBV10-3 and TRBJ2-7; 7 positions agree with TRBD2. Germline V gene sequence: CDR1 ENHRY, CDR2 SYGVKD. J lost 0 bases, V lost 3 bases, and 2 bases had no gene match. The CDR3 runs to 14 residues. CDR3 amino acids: CAISDSSGSYEQYF. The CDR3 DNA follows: TGTGCCATCAGTGATTCTAGCGGCTCCTACGAGCAGTACTTC.

In DNA, the CDR3 is TGTGCCAGCACTACAGCCCTTGAAGCTTTCTTT. This codes for CASTTALEAFF. The chain couples TRBV11-2 to TRBJ1-1; no clear D. This CDR3 is built from 11 residues. CDR1 and CDR2 (germline): SGHAT, FQNNGV. V gave up 7 bases and J gave up 7 bases, with 10 bases separating them.

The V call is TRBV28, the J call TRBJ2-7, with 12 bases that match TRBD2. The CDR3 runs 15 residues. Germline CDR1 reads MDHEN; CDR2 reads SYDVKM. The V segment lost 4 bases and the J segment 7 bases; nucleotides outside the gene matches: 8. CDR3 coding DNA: TGTGCCAGCAGTTCGACAGGACTAGCGGGATGGGAGCAGTACTTC. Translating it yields CASSSTGLAGWEQYF.

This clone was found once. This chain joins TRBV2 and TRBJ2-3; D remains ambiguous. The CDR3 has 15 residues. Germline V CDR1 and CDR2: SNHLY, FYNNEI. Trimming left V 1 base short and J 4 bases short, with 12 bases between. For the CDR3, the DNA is TGTGCCAGCAGTGAAGGCCTAACCATTTCAGATACGCAGTATTTT. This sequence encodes CASSEGLTISDTQYF.

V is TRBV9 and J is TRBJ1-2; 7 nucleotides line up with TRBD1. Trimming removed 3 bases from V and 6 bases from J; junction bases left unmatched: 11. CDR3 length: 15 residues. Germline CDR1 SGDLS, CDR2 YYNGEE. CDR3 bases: TGTGCCAGCAGCGCCCTGGGACAGCGTTCGGATGGCTACACCTTC. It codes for CASSALGQRSDGYTF.

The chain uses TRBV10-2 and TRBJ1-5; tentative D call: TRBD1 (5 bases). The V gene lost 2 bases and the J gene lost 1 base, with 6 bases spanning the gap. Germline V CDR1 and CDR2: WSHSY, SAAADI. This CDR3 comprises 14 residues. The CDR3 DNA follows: TGCGCCAGCAGTGAGGGGGCCAGCAATCAGCCCCAGCATTTT. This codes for CASSEGASNQPQHF.

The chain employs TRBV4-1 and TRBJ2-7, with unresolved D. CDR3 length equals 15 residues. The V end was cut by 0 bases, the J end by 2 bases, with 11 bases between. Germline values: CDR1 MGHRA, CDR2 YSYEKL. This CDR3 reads CASSQEERSPYEQYF. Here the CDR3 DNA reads TGCGCCAGCAGCCAAGAAGAACGAAGCCCCTACGAGCAGTACTTC.

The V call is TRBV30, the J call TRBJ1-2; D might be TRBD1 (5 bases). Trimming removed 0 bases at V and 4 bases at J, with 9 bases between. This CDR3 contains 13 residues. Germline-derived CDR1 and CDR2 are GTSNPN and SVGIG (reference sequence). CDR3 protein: CAWSVETVYGYTF. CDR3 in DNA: TGTGCCTGGAGTGTGGAGACAGTCTATGGCTACACCTTC.

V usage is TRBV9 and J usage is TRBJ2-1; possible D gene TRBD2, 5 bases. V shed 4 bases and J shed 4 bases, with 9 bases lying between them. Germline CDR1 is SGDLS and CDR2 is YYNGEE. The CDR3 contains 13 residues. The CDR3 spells CASSSSGYNEQFF. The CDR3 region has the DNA TGTGCCAGCAGCTCCAGCGGTTACAATGAGCAGTTCTTC.

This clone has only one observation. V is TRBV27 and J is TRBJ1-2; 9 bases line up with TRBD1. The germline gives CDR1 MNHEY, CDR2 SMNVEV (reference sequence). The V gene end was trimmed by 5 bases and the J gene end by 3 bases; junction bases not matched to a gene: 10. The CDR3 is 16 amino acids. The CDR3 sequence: CASSPEGQGYDYGYTF. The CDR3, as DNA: TGTGCCAGCAGTCCGGAGGGACAGGGCTACGACTATGGCTACACCTTC.